This T cell receptor beta chain is from a study of T cells expressing NK-cell markers. As for the study in general: Among eight sequenced donors, seven carried HCMV seropositivity while one was seronegative.

It was by 5'RACE template switching with UMIs that TCR beta cDNA was made. Each CDR3 protein gets one entry in TCRdb, which reprocessed the 5' RACE reads and gives no DNA. The specimen's table records about 8,000 distinct CDR3 sequences. A note on this clonotype: Its antigen is undetermined.

Study-wide points: Of the CD8+ T cell pool in about six donors, roughly 1.0-8% was accounted for by dominant NKG2C+ clonotypes.

The CDR3 covers 14 residues. In germline, CDR1 is LGHNA, CDR2 YSLEER. This sequence originates from a young man in good health. The J gene is TRBJ2-7, the V gene TRBV4-3; TCRdb calls TRBD1, which cannot be checked without DNA. The sample consisted of blood T cells: a sorted CD56 or NKG2C T cell subset, CD4+ or CD8+ T cells, or bulk PBMC T cells (not recorded which). The CDR3 sequence is CASSQSSGVGEQYF.